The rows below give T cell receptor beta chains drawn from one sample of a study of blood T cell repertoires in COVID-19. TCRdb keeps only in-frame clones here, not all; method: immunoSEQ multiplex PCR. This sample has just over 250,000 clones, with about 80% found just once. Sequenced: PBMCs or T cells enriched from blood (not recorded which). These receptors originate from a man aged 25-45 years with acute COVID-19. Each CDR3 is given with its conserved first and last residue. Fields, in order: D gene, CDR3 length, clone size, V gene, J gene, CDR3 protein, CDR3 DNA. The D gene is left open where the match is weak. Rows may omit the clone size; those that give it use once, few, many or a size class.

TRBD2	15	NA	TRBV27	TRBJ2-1	CASRTSGSLYNEQFF	TGTGCCAGCAGGACTAGCGGGAGTCTCTACAATGAGCAGTTCTTC
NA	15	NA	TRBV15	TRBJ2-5	CATSRDESSRETQYF	TGTGCCACCAGCAGAGACGAGAGTAGCCGAGAGACCCAGTACTTC
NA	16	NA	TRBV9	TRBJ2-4	CASSVDPGLAKNIQYF	TGTGCCAGCAGCGTAGATCCGGGGTTAGCCAAAAACATTCAGTACTTC
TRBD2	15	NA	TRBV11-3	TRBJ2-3	CASSLASGLPDTQYF	TGTGCCAGCAGCTTGGCTAGCGGGCTCCCAGATACGCAGTATTTT
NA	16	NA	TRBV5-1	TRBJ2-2	CASSHTVARGTGELFF	TGCGCCAGCAGCCATACGGTAGCACGGGGCACCGGGGAGCTGTTTTTT
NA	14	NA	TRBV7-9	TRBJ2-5	CASRPTGFRETQYF	TGTGCCAGCAGACCTACAGGGTTTAGGGAGACCCAGTACTTC
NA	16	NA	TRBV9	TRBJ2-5	CASSVSPGLPRETQYF	TGTGCCAGCAGCGTATCACCTGGGCTGCCTCGGGAGACCCAGTACTTC
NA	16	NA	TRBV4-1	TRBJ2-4	CASSQGSTGAKNIQYF	TGCGCCAGCAGCCAAGGATCGACAGGAGCCAAAAACATTCAGTACTTC
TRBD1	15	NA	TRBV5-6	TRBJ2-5	CASSLLTGVQETQYF	TGTGCCAGCAGCTTACTGACAGGGGTACAAGAGACCCAGTACTTC
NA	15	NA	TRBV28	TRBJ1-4	CASSFRLDSNEKLFF	TGTGCCAGCAGTTTCCGATTAGACAGTAATGAAAAACTGTTTTTT
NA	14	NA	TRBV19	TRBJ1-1	CASSIQGSNTEAFF	TGTGCCAGTAGTATTCAGGGTTCGAACACTGAAGCTTTCTTT
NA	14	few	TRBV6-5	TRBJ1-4	CASCPSTANEKLFF	TGTGCCAGCTGTCCGTCGACAGCCAATGAAAAACTGTTTTTT
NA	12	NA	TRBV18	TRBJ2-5	CASSPYGETQYF	TGTGCCAGCTCACCATACGGGGAGACCCAGTACTTC
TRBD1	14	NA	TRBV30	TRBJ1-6	CAWRGDSNNSPLHF	TGTGCCTGGAGAGGGGACAGCAATAATTCACCCCTCCACTTT
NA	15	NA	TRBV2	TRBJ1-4	CASSESQAINEKLFF	TGTGCCAGCAGTGAAAGTCAGGCCATTAATGAAAAACTGTTTTTT
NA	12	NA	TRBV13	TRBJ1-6	CASSFPNSPLHF	TGTGCCAGCAGCTTCCCAAATTCACCCCTCCACTTT
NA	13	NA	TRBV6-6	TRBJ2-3	CASTRDLSDTQYF	TGTGCCAGCACGCGGGATTTATCAGATACGCAGTATTTT
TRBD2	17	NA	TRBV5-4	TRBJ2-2	CASSLEAGGPYTGELFF	TGTGCCAGCAGCTTAGAAGCGGGGGGGCCCTACACCGGGGAGCTGTTTTTT
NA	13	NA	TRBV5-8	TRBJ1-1	CASSFGGNTEAFF	TGTGCCAGCAGCTTCGGCGGGAACACTGAAGCTTTCTTT
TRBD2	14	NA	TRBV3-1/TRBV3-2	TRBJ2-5	CASSNSGGQETQYF	TGTGCCAGCAGCAATAGCGGGGGGCAAGAGACCCAGTACTTC
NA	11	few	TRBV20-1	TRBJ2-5	CSAIPQETQYF	TGCAGTGCTATCCCTCAAGAGACCCAGTACTTC
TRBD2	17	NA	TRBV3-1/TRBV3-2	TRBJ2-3	CASSQVWTSDEADTQYF	TGTGCCAGCAGCCAAGTGTGGACTAGCGATGAAGCGGATACGCAGTATTTT
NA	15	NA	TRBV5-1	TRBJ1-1	CASSFQSGIPTEAFF	TGCGCCAGCAGCTTCCAATCAGGGATTCCCACTGAAGCTTTCTTT
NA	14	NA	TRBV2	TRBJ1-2	CASNLGTLTSGYTF	TGTGCCAGCAATCTCGGGACTTTAACGAGTGGCTACACCTTC
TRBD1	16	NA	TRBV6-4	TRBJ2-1	CASSRGQGGAYNEQFF	TGTGCCAGCAGTAGGGGACAGGGGGGGGCATACAATGAGCAGTTCTTC
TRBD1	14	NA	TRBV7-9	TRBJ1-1	CASSSGQGVAEAFF	TGTGCCAGCAGCTCGGGACAGGGGGTCGCTGAAGCTTTCTTT
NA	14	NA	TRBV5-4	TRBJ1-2	CASSYPGRGYGYTF	TGTGCCAGCAGCTACCCAGGGCGAGGCTATGGCTACACCTTC
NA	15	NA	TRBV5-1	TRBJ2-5	CASSPSWGQQETQYF	TGCGCCAGCAGCCCCAGCTGGGGCCAGCAAGAGACCCAGTACTTC
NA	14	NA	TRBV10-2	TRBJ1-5	CASKNPDSNQPQHF	TGCGCCAGCAAAAACCCGGACAGTAATCAGCCCCAGCATTTT
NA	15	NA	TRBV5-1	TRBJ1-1	CASSLRGSWLTEAFF	TGTGCCAGCAGCTTGCGGGGAAGCTGGCTCACTGAAGCTTTCTTT
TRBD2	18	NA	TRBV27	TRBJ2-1	CASSFFPVASGNLGEQFF	TGTGCCAGCAGTTTTTTCCCGGTGGCTAGCGGGAATCTTGGTGAGCAGTTCTTC
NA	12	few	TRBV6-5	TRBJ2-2	CASSFGTGELFF	TGTGCCAGCAGCTTCGGGACCGGGGAGCTGTTTTTT
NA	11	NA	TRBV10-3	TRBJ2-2	CAISAPGELFF	TGTGCCATCAGTGCCCCTGGGGAGCTGTTTTTT
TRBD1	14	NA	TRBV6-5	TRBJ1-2	CASSATKGAGGYTF	TGTGCCAGCAGCGCCACAAAGGGGGCTGGGGGCTACACCTTC
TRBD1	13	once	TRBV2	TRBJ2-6	CVGQASGANVLTF	TGTGTAGGACAGGCCTCTGGGGCCAACGTCCTGACTTTC
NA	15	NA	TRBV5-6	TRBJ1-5	CASSPWGGNNQPQHF	TGTGCCAGCAGCCCCTGGGGGGGCAACAATCAGCCCCAGCATTTT
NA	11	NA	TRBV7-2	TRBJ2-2	CASSVGVSMFF	TGTGCCAGCAGCGTCGGGGTTTCTATGTTTTTT
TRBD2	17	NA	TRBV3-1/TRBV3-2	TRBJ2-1	CASSQEARTSGLNEQFF	TGTGCCAGCAGCCAAGAAGCGAGGACTAGCGGACTCAATGAGCAGTTCTTC
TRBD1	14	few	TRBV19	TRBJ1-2	CASSGTGRVSGYTF	TGTGCCAGTAGCGGGACAGGTCGTGTTTCTGGCTACACCTTC
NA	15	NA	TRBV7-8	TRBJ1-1	CASSSASGANTEAFF	TGTGCCAGCAGCTCTGCCTCGGGAGCAAACACTGAAGCTTTCTTT
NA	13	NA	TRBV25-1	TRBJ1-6	CASSEYGNSPLHF	TGTGCCAGCAGTGAATACGGGAATTCACCCCTCCACTTT
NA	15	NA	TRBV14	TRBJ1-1	CASSQGTARNTEAFF	TGTGCCAGCAGCCAAGGGACAGCGAGAAACACTGAAGCTTTCTTT
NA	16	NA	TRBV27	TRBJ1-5	CASSTTFVLSNQPQHF	TGTGCCAGCAGTACTACTTTCGTCCTTAGCAATCAGCCCCAGCATTTT
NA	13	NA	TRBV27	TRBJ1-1	CASRGHRNTEAFF	TGTGCCAGCAGGGGACACCGGAACACTGAAGCTTTCTTT
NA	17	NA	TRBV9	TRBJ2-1	CASSVRGGQSSYNEQFF	TGTGCCAGCAGCGTAAGGGGGGGGCAGAGCTCCTACAATGAGCAGTTCTTC
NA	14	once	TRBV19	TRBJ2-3	CASSWSGSTDTQYF	TGTGCCAGTAGTTGGAGCGGTTCGACAGATACGCAGTATTTT
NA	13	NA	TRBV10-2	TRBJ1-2	CASSESNTQGYTF	TGCGCCAGCAGTGAGTCAAATACCCAGGGCTACACCTTC